This entry lists 27 T cell receptor beta chains sequenced from one sample in a study of sequential checkpoint blockade in melanoma. TCRdb keeps only in-frame clones here, not all; method: immunoSEQ multiplex PCR. The data show 4,000 or so clones, 45% to 65% seen once. Treatment: randomized to nivolumab then ipilimumab (arm A) or the reverse (arm B). Sequenced here: CD8+ T cells sorted from blood (inferred from file names), sampled from a patient given nivolumab and ipilimumab in sequence. All receptors come from a human patient with melanoma. Some clones in this sample may be carry-over from other donors' samples.

The chain joins TRBV27 to TRBJ1-5; 7 nucleotides align to TRBD1. The CDR3 extends over 15 amino acids. The germline CDR1 and CDR2 sequences are MNHEY and SMNVEV (reference sequence). V lost 6 bases, J lost 1 base, and 6 bases stayed unmatched. DNA for the CDR3: TGTGCCAGCAGGAATACAGGGGTCAGCAATCAGCCCCAGCATTTT. Translating gives CASRNTGVSNQPQHF.

This rearrangement joins TRBV19 to TRBJ1-5; 7 bases match TRBD1. The germline gives CDR1 LNHDA, CDR2 SQIVND (reference sequence). After removal of 7 bases from V and 4 bases from J, the junction contained 13 bases not matched to a gene. The CDR3 covers 16 residues. CDR3 amino acids: CASTMLPGQKNQPQHF. The CDR3 DNA sequence: TGTGCCAGTACCATGCTGCCGGGACAGAAAAATCAGCCCCAGCATTTT.

This clone was found a few times. V usage is TRBV5-6 and J usage is TRBJ1-1; D may be TRBD1 (5 bases). V gave up 4 bases and J gave up 7 bases, with 14 bases separating them. Germline CDR1 and CDR2: SGHDT and YYEEEE. There are 13 residues in the CDR3. The CDR3 DNA reads as TGTGCCAGCAGCCGCCCTACGCAGGGTGAAGCTTTCTTT. Translated, it gives CASSRPTQGEAFF.

This sequence joins TRBV10-3 and TRBJ2-7; TRBD1 matches at 8 bases. The CDR3 totals 14 residues. J lost 4 bases, V lost 2 bases, and 4 bases had no gene match. Per the germline V gene, CDR1 is ENHRY and CDR2 is SYGVKD. Here the CDR3 reads CAISEPTGEYEQYF. The DNA of the CDR3 is TGTGCCATCAGTGAGCCGACAGGGGAATACGAGCAGTACTTC.

V is TRBV5-6 and J is TRBJ2-7, with 8 bases aligning to TRBD1. Trimming took 4 bases from V and 3 from J; bases not matched to a gene: 9. This CDR3 region has 15 residues. Germline CDR1 and CDR2: SGHDT and YYEEEE. The DNA for the CDR3 is TGTGCCAGCAGCCCCTTCGGGACAGGAGACTACGAGCAGTACTTC. It is translated as CASSPFGTGDYEQYF.

This CDR3 reads CSIGQGLRETQYF. The DNA for the CDR3 is TGCAGCATAGGACAGGGTCTTAGAGAGACCCAGTACTTC. V gene TRBV29-1 combines with J gene TRBJ2-5; 8 bases align to TRBD1. V was clipped by 8 bases and J by 4 bases; unmatched bases: 9. The CDR3 sequence is 13 residues long. Per germline, CDR1 SQVTM and CDR2 ANQGSEA.

The rearrangement links TRBV9 to TRBJ2-1; 8 bases line up with TRBD2. The CDR3 is 16 amino acids. Germline V gene data show CDR1 as SGDLS and CDR2 as YYNGEE. The ends lost 0 bases at V and 0 bases at J; junction bases unmatched: 2. The CDR3 region is CASSVDGGASYNEQFF. CDR3 DNA sequence: TGTGCCAGCAGCGTAGACGGGGGGGCCTCCTACAATGAGCAGTTCTTC.

This clone has more than one count but fewer than ten. The CDR3 protein is CASGRNPRDSPLHF. CDR3 nucleotides: TGTGCTAGTGGTCGCAACCCCCGGGATTCACCCCTCCACTTT. The chain uses TRBV12-5 and TRBJ1-6, with no clear D. Germline V gives CDR1 LGHNT, CDR2 FRNRAP. This CDR3 contains 14 residues. V was trimmed by 5 bases and J by 8 bases, leaving 13 bases between them.

This clone was found a few times. The chain joins TRBV5-6 to TRBJ2-7; 8 bases fit TRBD1. Trimming cost V 3 bases and J 3 bases; bases outside gene matches: 2. In germline, CDR1 is SGHDT, CDR2 YYEEEE. This CDR3 is 13 amino acids long. This CDR3 reads CASSYRGSYEQYF. DNA for the CDR3: TGTGCCAGCAGCTACAGGGGGAGCTACGAGCAGTACTTC.

This clone was found once. The chain recombines TRBV13 with TRBJ1-1; 9 nucleotides align to TRBD1. V dropped 7 bases and J dropped 5; count of bases not matched to a gene: 8. Germline CDR1 PRHDT, CDR2 FYEKMQ (reference sequence). This CDR3 comprises 14 residues. The CDR3 loop reads CASTSSGQGTEAFF. The CDR3 bases are TGTGCCAGCACCTCGAGTGGACAGGGGACTGAAGCTTTCTTT.

This clone was observed once. The rearrangement joins TRBV6-5 to TRBJ2-7; D possibly corresponds to TRBD2 (5 bases). The CDR3 sequence is 16 residues long. Trimming removed 4 bases from V and 0 bases from J, with 16 bases in between. Looked up from germline, CDR1 is MNHEY and CDR2 is SVGAGI. CDR3 residues: CASSFNRDQSSYEQYF. CDR3 nucleotides: TGTGCCAGCAGTTTTAACCGGGATCAAAGCTCCTACGAGCAGTACTTC.

A few counts support this clone. This chain uses TRBV4-3 with TRBJ2-1, with no clear D. CDR1 is LGHNA, CDR2 YSLEER, per germline. The length of the CDR3 is 16 residues. V was clipped by 0 bases and J by 2 bases, with 11 bases between them. The CDR3, as DNA: TGCGCCAGCAGCCAAGATATCCCAGGAACCTACAATGAGCAGTTCTTC. Protein product: CASSQDIPGTYNEQFF.

The chain recombines TRBV2 with TRBJ2-5, with D possibly being TRBD1 (6 bases). Germline values: CDR1 SNHLY, CDR2 FYNNEI. V was cut by 5 bases and J by 0 bases, with 7 bases left in between. CDR3 size: 13 residues. The DNA for the CDR3 is TGTGCCAGCAGTTACAGGGACCAAGAGACCCAGTACTTC. It translates to CASSYRDQETQYF.

The J gene is TRBJ2-1, the V gene TRBV7-9; the D gene is possibly TRBD1 (5 bases). Trimming took 0 bases from V and 5 from J, leaving 11 bases between them. CDR1 SEHNR and CDR2 FQNEAQ come from the germline V gene (reference sequence). The CDR3 consists of 15 residues. The CDR3 sequence is CASSLAQGVHNEQFF. DNA for the CDR3: TGTGCCAGCAGCTTAGCGCAGGGTGTCCACAATGAGCAGTTCTTC.

The V call is TRBV19, the J call TRBJ2-7; TRBD2 matches 13 bases. The ends lost 5 bases at V and 3 bases at J; junction bases unmatched: 4. The CDR3 has 15 residues. Germline values: CDR1 LNHDA, CDR2 SQIVND (reference sequence). The CDR3 bases are TGTGCCAGTAGTCCAGGGACTAGCGGGGACTACGAGCAGTACTTC. It specifies CASSPGTSGDYEQYF.

The rearrangement uses TRBV5-1 and TRBJ2-2; D unresolved. Trimming removed 2 bases from V and 1 base from J, with 12 bases in between. Germline CDR1 SGHRS, CDR2 YFSETQ. This CDR3 comprises 16 residues. The CDR3: CASSFYISGNTGELFF. The DNA of the CDR3 is TGCGCCAGCAGCTTTTATATTTCGGGGAACACCGGGGAGCTGTTTTTT.

The rearrangement links TRBV6-6 to TRBJ2-7; 12 nucleotides agree with TRBD1. Trimming took 8 bases from V and 4 from J; bases not matched to a gene: 3. The CDR3 extends over 13 amino acids. From germline, CDR1 is MNHNY and CDR2 SVGAGI (reference sequence). CDR3 sequence (DNA): TGTGCCAGCGAGGGACAGGGGGCTTACGAGCAGTACTTC. It encodes CASEGQGAYEQYF.

CDR3: CASSYDGSYEQYF. The CDR3, as DNA: TGTGCCAGCAGCTACGACGGGTCCTACGAGCAGTACTTC. This chain links TRBV5-6 with TRBJ2-7, with unresolved D. Trimming left V 3 bases short and J 1 base short, with 8 bases between. Germline lookup yields CDR1 SGHDT and CDR2 YYEEEE. The CDR3 sequence is 13 residues long. The full variable domain, with the rest looked up from reference TRBV5-6 and TRBJ2-7, is DAGVTQSPTHLIKTRGQQVTLRCSPKSGHDTVSWYQQALGQGPQFIFQYYEEEERQRGNFPDRFSGHQFPNYSSELNVNALLLGDSALYLCASSYDGSYEQYFGPGTRLTVT.

V gene TRBV27 combines with J gene TRBJ1-6; D remains unclear. The V gene's germline CDR1 is MNHEY and CDR2 SMNVEV (reference sequence). The CDR3 extends over 17 amino acids. V was clipped by 2 bases and J by 4 bases, with 15 bases between them. DNA of the CDR3: TGTGCCAGCAGTTTAGACACACCAACCTCTTATAATTCACCCCTCCACTTT. This sequence encodes CASSLDTPTSYNSPLHF.

This chain joins TRBV5-1 and TRBJ2-7, with a weak D call TRBD1 (5 bases). The CDR3 is 14 amino acids. The V and J ends lost 2 bases and 3 bases respectively, with 12 bases between them. Per the germline V gene, CDR1 is SGHRS and CDR2 is YFSETQ. CDR3 region: CASSLLGDFYEQYF. In DNA, the CDR3 is TGCGCCAGCAGCTTATTAGGGGATTTCTACGAGCAGTACTTC.

V gene TRBV19 combines with J gene TRBJ2-7; TRBD1 agrees at 7 bases. Trimming took 4 bases from V and 2 from J; bases not matched to a gene: 2. Germline V gene data show CDR1 as LNHDA and CDR2 as SQIVND (reference sequence). This CDR3 has 13 residues. CDR3 loop: CASSTTGAYEQYF. DNA for the CDR3: TGTGCCAGTAGTACAACAGGGGCCTACGAGCAGTACTTC.

By frequency in the sample, this clone is medium-sized. The chain links TRBV19 to TRBJ2-1, with D maybe TRBD2 (6 bases). CDR3 size: 15 residues. Trimming removed 2 bases from V and 0 bases from J, with 8 bases in between. Germline-derived CDR1 and CDR2 are LNHDA and SQIVND (reference sequence). The CDR3 protein is CASSISAGSYNEQFF. As DNA, the CDR3 is TGTGCCAGTAGTATATCAGCGGGCTCCTACAATGAGCAGTTCTTC.

The V call is TRBV7-9, the J call TRBJ1-5; tentative D call: TRBD1 (6 bases). V was pared by 5 bases and J by 4 bases, with 9 bases between. CDR3 length equals 13 residues. CDR1 is SEHNR and CDR2 is FQNEAQ in the germline V gene (reference sequence). The chain's CDR3 is CASSQDRNQPQHF. The CDR3 DNA sequence: TGTGCCAGCAGCCAGGACAGAAATCAGCCCCAGCATTTT.

Only a few counts were recorded for this clone. The chain combines TRBV19 with TRBJ2-7; 11 bases are a match to TRBD1. Germline loops: CDR1 LNHDA, CDR2 SQIVND (reference sequence). The junction had 6 bases not matched to a gene; V was cut back by 4 bases and J by 7 bases. The CDR3 is 14 amino acids. The CDR3 protein is CASSTGQGGLEQYF. In DNA form, the CDR3 reads TGTGCCAGTAGTACGGGACAGGGGGGCCTGGAGCAGTACTTC.

Turning to this clone: This sample includes further DNA sequences coding for the same CDR3. The chain recombines TRBV5-4 with TRBJ1-1, with 7 positions matching TRBD1. Unmatched junction bases numbered 10, after V lost 5 bases and J lost 0 bases. Germline CDR1 SGHNT, CDR2 YYREEE (reference sequence). The CDR3 runs to 16 residues. CDR3 nucleotides: TGTGCCAGCAGACCCGACAGGGATTACATGAACACTGAAGCTTTCTTT. This translates into CASRPDRDYMNTEAFF.

This clone has only one observation. The J gene is TRBJ2-1, the V gene TRBV4-2, with TRBD2 identical over 9 bases. The germline V gene encodes CDR1 LGHNA and CDR2 YNFKEQ. With V trimmed by 0 bases and J by 15 bases, 12 bases remained unmatched. The CDR3 is 15 residues long. The CDR3 loop reads CASSQDPVSGGELFF. DNA for the CDR3: TGTGCCAGCAGCCAAGACCCTGTTAGCGGGGGAGAATTGTTCTTC.

The chain has TRBV20-1 and TRBJ2-1; the match to TRBD2 covers 7 bases. V shed 5 bases and J 11 bases; nucleotides not matched to a gene: 6. Germline V gene sequence: CDR1 DFQATT, CDR2 SNEGSKA (reference sequence). The CDR3 has 11 residues. CDR3 loop: CSAGSGAKQFF. Here the CDR3 DNA reads TGCAGTGCTGGGAGCGGGGCCAAGCAGTTCTTC.